The subject of this entry is one T cell receptor (beta chain). What it binds is unknown. CDR3 length: 14 residues. Trimming pared 0 bases from V and 1 base from J, leaving 7 bases between. The V gene's germline CDR1 is SGHRS and CDR2 YFSETQ. The data were taken from a study of vaccination effects on CD4 cells after COVID-19. Notes on the study in general: Vaccine- and infection-induced clones showed marked clonal contraction late following vaccination.

Sequenced by immunoSEQ multiplex PCR; TCRdb stores in-frame clones only, minus some. The sample includes approximately 25,000 clones, roughly 85% seen only once; the top ten take almost 1.5%. Antigen-specific CD4+ T cells were expanded with viral peptide pools in the ViraFEST assay before sequencing. Having been cultured for roughly 10 days, the cells underwent CD4+ T cell isolation. Two doses of BNT162b2 or mRNA-1273 vaccine were administered to participants. J is TRBJ1-1 and V is TRBV5-1; D gene ambiguous. The sample consisted of CD4+ T cells from PBMCs cultured with HCoV-NL63 spike peptides, taken after COVID-19 vaccination. This receptor was taken from a human donor who received a COVID-19 vaccine. Some clones in this sample may be carry-over from other donors' samples. DNA for the CDR3: TGCGCCAGCAGCTTGGGGACGGCGAACACTGAAGCTTTCTTT. Translating it yields CASSLGTANTEAFF.